Sequencing of this T cell receptor beta chain was carried out in a study of CD8 T cells in ankylosing spondylitis. Trimming removed 2 bases at V and 5 bases at J, with 11 bases between. Germline V gives CDR1 SGHRS, CDR2 YFSETQ. This CDR3 spans 14 amino acids. TCRdb itself ran the 5' RACE reads through MiXCR, one entry per CDR3 protein. The data show roughly 130,000 distinct CDR3 sequences, roughly 15% seen once. The study's findings and limits: Within ankylosing spondylitis blood, a TCR beta motif made up of seven to nine highly homologous variants appeared to be characteristic.

This clonotype appeared many times. Its specificity is unknown. The gene calls are TRBV5-1 and TRBJ2-1, with D possibly matching TRBD2 (5 bases). This TCR derives from a female donor with ankylosing spondylitis or in good health (not recorded which). Sequenced: blood, either unsorted or a sorted T cell fraction (not recorded which). The chain's CDR3 is CASSFAGINNEQFF. The CDR3 bases are TGCGCCAGCAGCTTTGCCGGGATAAACAATGAGCAGTTCTTC.